A selection of T cell receptor beta chains follows, all from one sample in a study of cytomegalovirus exposure and HLA in healthy donors. Only in-frame clones appear in the TCRdb table, and some are missing; sequencing was by immunoSEQ multiplex PCR. The data hold 75,000 to 80,000 clones, with around 76% observed a single time. The sequencing sample was made of PBMCs. All receptors derive from a male donor in good health and CMV-seropositive. Both conserved end residues are trimmed from each CDR3.

13,TRBV2,ASSLGRQGDQPQH
14,TRBV7-8,ASSASGAGANNEQF
11,TRBV9,ASSPERGRTQY
9,TRBV6-1,ASSSGYGYT
13,TRBV27,ASSPGTGGGYEQY
13,TRBV6-5,ASSYGANRGYEQF
14,TRBV19,ASSIMGQGTNQPQH
15,TRBV18,ASSRIPGTGSDTEAF
12,TRBV7-3,ASSLDLNNGELF
12,TRBV18,ASSPGQGSGPQH
13,TRBV7-8,ASSRGDRDTGELF
11,TRBV18,ASSPPGDYEQY
13,TRBV4-1,ASSQGDSGIIEQF
12,TRBV15,ATSRDHRGSPLH
14,TRBV6-6,ARGQGKADSNQPQH
14,TRBV30,AWGKDSFYRSYGYT
18,TRBV4-2,ASSQDLLGQGVSSGNTIY
11,TRBV7-2,ASSKDRHNEQF
13,TRBV19,ASSTGAGLAGELF
13,TRBV25-1,ASSELGRMNTEAF
13,TRBV2,ASSEVQGPNQPQH
12,TRBV7-9,ASSLTGAGEKLF
13,TRBV7-6,ASSPQGGGVRELF
11,TRBV10-1,ASSSQGAVEQY
12,TRBV7-9,ASSSRGSLGEQY
10,TRBV18,ASSPTPGELF
14,TRBV7-9,SSSKPDRGSQETQY
14,TRBV13,ASSLDGRQGRTEAF
13,TRBV27,ASSSSGTGSEKLF
12,TRBV5-1,ASSAGDSYNEQF
13,TRBV6-5,ASSNPRTASYEQY
12,TRBV6-1,ASSDTGVSYEQY